A selection of T cell receptor beta chains follows, all from one sample in a study of blood T cell repertoires in COVID-19. The assay was immunoSEQ multiplex PCR, and TCRdb's table has in-frame clones only and misses some. Seen here are 15,000 to 20,000 clones, roughly 80% observed once, and the top ten hold about a quarter. Sequenced: peripheral blood. These receptors all stem from a woman in her 70s with active COVID-19. Each CDR3 is given with its conserved first and last residue. Part of the rows lack a size; the others show once, few, many or a class for expanded clones.

>.|TRBV28
CASSGRAEAFF
>.|TRBV25-1
CASSEYRGKEQYF
>.|TRBV2
CASRARSNNEQFF
>.|TRBV28
CASETGRVQPQHF
>few|TRBV6-5
CASSWSSGIVNEQFF
>.|TRBV9
CASSVGSQRDTQYF
>once|TRBV2
CASSAQGANQPQHF
>.|TRBV19
CASSIAPVAGVGEQYF
>few|TRBV6-2/TRBV6-3
CASSYLPGQGMNTEAFF
>.|TRBV6-4
CASSVGSQGELFF
>.|TRBV7-8
CASSLARGGNTIYF
>.|TRBV6-5
CASSSFGGYGYTF
>.|TRBV10-2
CASSGLAGRLYNEQFF
>.|TRBV7-9
CASSATSGSYEQYF
>.|TRBV7-9
CASSLVGGETQYF
>once|TRBV6-5
CASSQRSSYNEQFF
>.|TRBV7-2
CASSPYSLPEKLFF
>.|TRBV6-5
CASSYRDIAYGYTF
>.|TRBV10-3
CAIQDDPVGKLFF
>.|TRBV18
CASSRNQGYQETQYF
>few|TRBV3-1/TRBV3-2
CASREGTSGSKNTGELFF
>.|TRBV19
CASSATGEDPYNEQFF
>few|TRBV4-2
CASSLEQVVSGNTIYF
>.|TRBV5-1
CASTRAESSYNEQFF
>.|TRBV15
CATSRITGTGFSYEQYF
>few|TRBV7-2
CASSPSYSGRAGETQYF
>.|TRBV5-4
CASSATSGSAHEQYF
>.|TRBV6-2/TRBV6-3
CASSLTGDGYTF
>.|TRBV4-1
CASSLQREGQETQYF
>.|TRBV7-3
CASSLSGGGGYGYTF
>.|TRBV3-1/TRBV3-2
CASSQPTGTEAFF
>.|TRBV5-5
CASSLASDPSSYEQYF
>few|TRBV24-1
CATSGASRDNQETQYF
>.|TRBV7-8
CASSLARGGLAEAFF
>.|TRBV19
CASDYRVSNQPQHF
>.|TRBV18
CASSPLPDFRNEKLFF
>.|TRBV5-1
CASSLGLAGGPADTQYF
>.|TRBV6-1
CASSEPLLASNTGELFF
>.|TRBV28
CASKRRSQGALLGSYEQYF
>.|TRBV4-3
CASSQDGSGIGRNEQFF
>.|TRBV10-3
CATGRDSSTDTQYF
>.|TRBV6-6
CASSQDSANYGYTF
>.|TRBV11-2
CASSLEVGRAYNEQFF
>.|TRBV28
CASSWGVGTGGYGYTF
>.|TRBV28
CASSLPTGVNTEAFF
>.|TRBV28
CASSSAGAARTEAFF
>.|TRBV7-9
CASSLLGVQETQYF
>medium-sized|TRBV5-1
CASSLAGVRQGAPGELFF
>.|TRBV6-6
CASRVTGWGETQYF
>.|TRBV25-1
CASSDSTGVTETQYF
>.|TRBV21-1
CASSTDYYGYTF
>.|TRBV7-6
CASSSQPTAAETQYF